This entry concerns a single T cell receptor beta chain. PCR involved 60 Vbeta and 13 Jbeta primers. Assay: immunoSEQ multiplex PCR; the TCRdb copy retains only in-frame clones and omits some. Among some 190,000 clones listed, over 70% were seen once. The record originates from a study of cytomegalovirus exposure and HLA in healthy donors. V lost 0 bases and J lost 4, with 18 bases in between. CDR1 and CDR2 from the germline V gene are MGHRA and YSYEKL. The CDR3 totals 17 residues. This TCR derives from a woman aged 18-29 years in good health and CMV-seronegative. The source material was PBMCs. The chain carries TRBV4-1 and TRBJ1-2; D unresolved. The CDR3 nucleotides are TGCGCCAGCAGCCAAGATCCTGAGAATTTACTTCGCTATGGCTACACCTTC. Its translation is CASSQDPENLLRYGYTF.